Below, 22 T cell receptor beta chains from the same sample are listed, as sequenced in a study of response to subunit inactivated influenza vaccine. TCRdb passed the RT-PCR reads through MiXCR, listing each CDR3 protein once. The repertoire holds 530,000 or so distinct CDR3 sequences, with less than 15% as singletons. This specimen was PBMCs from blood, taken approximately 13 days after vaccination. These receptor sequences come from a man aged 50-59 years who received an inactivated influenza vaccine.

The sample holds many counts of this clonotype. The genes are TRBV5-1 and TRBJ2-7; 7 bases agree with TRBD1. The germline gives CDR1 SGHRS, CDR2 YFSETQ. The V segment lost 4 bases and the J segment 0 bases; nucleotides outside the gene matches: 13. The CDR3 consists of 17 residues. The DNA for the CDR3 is TGCGCCAGCAGCACAGGACAGGATCCCAGAAGCTCCTACGAGCAGTACTTC. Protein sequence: CASSTGQDPRSSYEQYF.

The chain's CDR3 is CASSFGRLSSGANVLTF. The CDR3, as DNA: TGTGCCAGCAGCTTTGGACGTCTCAGCTCTGGGGCCAACGTCCTGACTTTC. This chain links TRBV12-3 or TRBV12-4 with TRBJ2-6; D is undetermined. V was cut by 6 bases and J by 0 bases, with 15 bases left in between. The CDR3 is made up of 17 amino acids.

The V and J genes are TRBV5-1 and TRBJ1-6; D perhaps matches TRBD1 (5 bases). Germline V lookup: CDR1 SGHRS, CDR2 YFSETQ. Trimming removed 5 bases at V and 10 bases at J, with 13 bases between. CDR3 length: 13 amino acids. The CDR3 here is CASRARVESPLHF. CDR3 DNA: TGCGCCAGCAGGGCCAGGGTGGAATCACCCCTCCACTTT.

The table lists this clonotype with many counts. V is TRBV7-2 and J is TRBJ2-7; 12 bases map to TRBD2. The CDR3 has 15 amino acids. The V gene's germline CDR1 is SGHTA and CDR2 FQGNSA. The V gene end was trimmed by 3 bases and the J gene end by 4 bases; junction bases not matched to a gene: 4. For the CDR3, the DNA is TGTGCCAGCAGCTTTGGACTAGCGGGACGATACGAGCAGTACTTC. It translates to CASSFGLAGRYEQYF.

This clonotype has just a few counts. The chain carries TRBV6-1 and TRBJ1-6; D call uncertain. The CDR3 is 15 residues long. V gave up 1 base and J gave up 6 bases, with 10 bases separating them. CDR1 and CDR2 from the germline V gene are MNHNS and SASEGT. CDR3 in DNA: TGTGCCAGCAGTGAAGACCCCCGAGCTAATTCACCCCTCCACTTT. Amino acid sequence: CASSEDPRANSPLHF.

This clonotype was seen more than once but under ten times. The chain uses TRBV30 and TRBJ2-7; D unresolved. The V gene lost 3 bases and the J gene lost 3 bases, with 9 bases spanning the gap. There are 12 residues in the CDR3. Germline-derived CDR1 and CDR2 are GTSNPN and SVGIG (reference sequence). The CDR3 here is CAWRDNSYEQYF. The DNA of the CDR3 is TGTGCCTGGAGGGATAACAGCTACGAGCAGTACTTC.

The CDR3 coding sequence is TGCAGTGCACCCCGACTAGCGGGAGGCCCCTCTTCGGGGACCCAGTACTTC. Its translation is CSAPRLAGGPSSGTQYF. The chain couples TRBV20-1 to TRBJ2-5; 13 positions match TRBD2. The CDR3 has 17 residues. Germline CDR1 reads DFQATT; CDR2 reads SNEGSKA (reference sequence). Unmatched junction bases numbered 17, after V lost 6 bases and J lost 7 bases.

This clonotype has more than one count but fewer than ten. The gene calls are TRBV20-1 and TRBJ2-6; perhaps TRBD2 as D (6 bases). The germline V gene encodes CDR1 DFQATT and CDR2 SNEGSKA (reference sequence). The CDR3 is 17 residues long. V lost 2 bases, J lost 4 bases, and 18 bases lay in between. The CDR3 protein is CSARSQERAVGANVLTF. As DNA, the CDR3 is TGCAGTGCTAGAAGTCAGGAGCGGGCAGTGGGGGCCAACGTCCTGACTTTC.

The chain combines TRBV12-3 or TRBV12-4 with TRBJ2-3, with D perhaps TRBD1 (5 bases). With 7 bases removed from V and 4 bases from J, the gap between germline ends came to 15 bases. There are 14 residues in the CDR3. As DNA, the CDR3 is TGTGCCAGCACACCGTGGATGGGGCCAGATACGCAGTATTTT. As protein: CASTPWMGPDTQYF.

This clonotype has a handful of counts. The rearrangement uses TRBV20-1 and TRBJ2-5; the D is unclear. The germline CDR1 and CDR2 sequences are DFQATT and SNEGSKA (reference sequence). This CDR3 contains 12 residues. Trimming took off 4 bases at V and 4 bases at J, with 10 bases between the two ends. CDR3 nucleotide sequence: TGCAGTGCTATCCTACCCCCAGAGACCCAGTACTTC. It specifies CSAILPPETQYF.

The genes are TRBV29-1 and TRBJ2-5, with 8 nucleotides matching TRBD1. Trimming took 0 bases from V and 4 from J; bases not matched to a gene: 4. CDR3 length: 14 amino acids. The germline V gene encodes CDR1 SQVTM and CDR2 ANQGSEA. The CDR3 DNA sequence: TGCAGCGTTGAAGACAGGGGGCGGCGAGAGACCCAGTACTTC. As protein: CSVEDRGRRETQYF.

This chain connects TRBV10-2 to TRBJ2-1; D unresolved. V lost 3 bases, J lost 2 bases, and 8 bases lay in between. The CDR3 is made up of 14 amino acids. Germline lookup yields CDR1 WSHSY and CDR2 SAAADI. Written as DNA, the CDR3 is TGCGCCAGCAGTGACCCCGGTCCCTACAATGAGCAGTTCTTC. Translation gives CASSDPGPYNEQFF.

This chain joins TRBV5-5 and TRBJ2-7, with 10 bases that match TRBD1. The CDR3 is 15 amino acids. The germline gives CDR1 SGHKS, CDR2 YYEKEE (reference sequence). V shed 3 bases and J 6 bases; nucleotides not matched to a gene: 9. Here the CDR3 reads CASSSHRDRGGEQYF. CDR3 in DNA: TGTGCCAGCAGCTCACACCGGGACAGGGGTGGCGAGCAGTACTTC.

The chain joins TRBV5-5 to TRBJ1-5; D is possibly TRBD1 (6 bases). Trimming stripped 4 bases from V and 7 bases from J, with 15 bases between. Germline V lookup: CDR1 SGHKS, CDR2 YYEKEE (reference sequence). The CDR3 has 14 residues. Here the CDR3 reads CASSPAAGVQPQHF. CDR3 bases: TGTGCCAGCAGCCCGGCGGCAGGGGTGCAGCCCCAGCATTTT.

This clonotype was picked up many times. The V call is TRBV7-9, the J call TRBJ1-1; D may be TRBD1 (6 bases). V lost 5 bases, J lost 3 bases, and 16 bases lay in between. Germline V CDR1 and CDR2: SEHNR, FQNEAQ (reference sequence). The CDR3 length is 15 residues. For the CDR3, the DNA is TGTGCCAGCAGCCTGGGGGGGCGGGGATACACTGAAGCTTTCTTT. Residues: CASSLGGRGYTEAFF.

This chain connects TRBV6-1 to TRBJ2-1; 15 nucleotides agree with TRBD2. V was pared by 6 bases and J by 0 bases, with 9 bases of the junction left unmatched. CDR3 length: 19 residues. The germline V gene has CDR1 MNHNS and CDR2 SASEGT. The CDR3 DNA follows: TGTGCCAGCAGCCCCAAGGGACTAGCGGGAGGCCTCTCCTACAATGAGCAGTTCTTC. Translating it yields CASSPKGLAGGLSYNEQFF.

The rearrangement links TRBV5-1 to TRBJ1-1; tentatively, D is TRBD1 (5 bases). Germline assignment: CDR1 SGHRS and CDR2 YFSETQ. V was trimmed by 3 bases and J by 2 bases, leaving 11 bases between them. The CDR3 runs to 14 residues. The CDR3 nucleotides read TGCGCCAGCAGCTGGGACGGACGAAACACTGAAGCTTTCTTT. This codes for CASSWDGRNTEAFF.

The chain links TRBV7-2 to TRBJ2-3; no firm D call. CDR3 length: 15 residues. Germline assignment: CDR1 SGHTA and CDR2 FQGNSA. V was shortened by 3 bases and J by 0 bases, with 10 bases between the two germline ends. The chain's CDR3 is CASSFRAASTDTQYF. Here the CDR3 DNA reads TGTGCCAGCAGCTTCCGGGCCGCCAGCACAGATACGCAGTATTTT.

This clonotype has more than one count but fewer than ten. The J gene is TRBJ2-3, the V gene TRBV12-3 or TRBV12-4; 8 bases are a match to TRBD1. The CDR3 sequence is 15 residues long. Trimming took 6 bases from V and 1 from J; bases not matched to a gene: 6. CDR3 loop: CASSPGQAGTDTQYF. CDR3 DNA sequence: TGTGCCAGCAGCCCGGGACAGGCAGGCACAGATACGCAGTATTTT.

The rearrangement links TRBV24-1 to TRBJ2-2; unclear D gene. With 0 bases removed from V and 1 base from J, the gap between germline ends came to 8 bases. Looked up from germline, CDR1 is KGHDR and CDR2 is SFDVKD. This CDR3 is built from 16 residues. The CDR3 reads CATSDLRSGNTGELFF. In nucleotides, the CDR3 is TGTGCCACCAGTGATTTGAGGTCCGGGAACACCGGGGAGCTGTTTTTT.

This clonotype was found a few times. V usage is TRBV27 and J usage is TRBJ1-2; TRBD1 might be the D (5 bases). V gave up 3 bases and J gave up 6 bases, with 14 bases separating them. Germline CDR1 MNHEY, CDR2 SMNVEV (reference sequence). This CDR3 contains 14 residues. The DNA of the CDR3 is TGTGCCAGCAGTTTGGCCGGGGGAGGGAATGGCTACACCTTC. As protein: CASSLAGGGNGYTF.

This chain's CDR3 is CASSVDRGDYNEQFF. The CDR3 DNA is TGTGCCAGCAGCGTAGACAGGGGTGACTACAATGAGCAGTTCTTC. The chain joins TRBV9 to TRBJ2-1; 7 bases line up with TRBD1. This CDR3 is built from 15 residues. Germline values: CDR1 SGDLS, CDR2 YYNGEE. V shed 0 bases and J 3 bases; nucleotides not matched to a gene: 3.